These T cell receptor beta chains were read from a single sample in a study of T cells in Graves' hyperthyroidism and ophthalmopathy. MiXCR, applied by TCRdb to the multiplex PCR reads, yields one record per CDR3 protein. Of fewer than 600,000 distinct CDR3 sequences in the sample, about 15% were seen once. Source material: blood. The receptors come from a woman between 18 and 30 years old with Graves' hyperthyroidism. Each CDR3 is given with its conserved first and last residue. D genes are given only for firm matches. Part of the rows lack a size; the others show once, few, many or a class for expanded clones.

J: TRBJ1-2
size: many
V: TRBV6-1
D: TRBD1
DNA: TGTGCCAGCAGCCCAGGACAGGGGATCTATGGCTACACCTTC
CDR3: CASSPGQGIYGYTF

J: TRBJ2-3
size: many
V: TRBV11-2
D: NA
DNA: TGTGCCAGCAGCTCAGCCAGCGGGCTTGGCTCTAATACGCAGTATTTT
CDR3: CASSSASGLGSNTQYF

J: TRBJ2-1
size: NA
V: TRBV5-5
D: NA
DNA: TGTGCCAGCAGCTTGGTTCGGAGATCGGGTGAGCAGTTCTTC
CDR3: CASSLVRRSGEQFF

J: TRBJ1-1
size: once
V: TRBV4-1
D: NA
DNA: TGCGCCAGCAGCCAAGGGGGTTTGTTTATCACTGAAGCTTTCTTT
CDR3: CASSQGGLFITEAFF

J: TRBJ2-1
size: many
V: TRBV6-1
D: TRBD2
DNA: TGTGCCAGCAAAGACCCGGGACTAGTAGGTTACAATGAGCAGTTCTTC
CDR3: CASKDPGLVGYNEQFF

J: TRBJ1-6
size: many
V: TRBV9
D: NA
DNA: TGTGCCAGCAGCCCGGGAGGGGGGATAACACCCCTCCACTTT
CDR3: CASSPGGGITPLHF

J: TRBJ2-5
size: many
V: TRBV28
D: NA
DNA: TGTGCCAGCAATGAATATTCCCCCAGACAAGAGACCCAGTACTTC
CDR3: CASNEYSPRQETQYF

J: TRBJ2-3
size: few
V: TRBV29-1
D: TRBD2
DNA: TGCAGCATTTCCACCGGGACTAGCCGAGATACGCAGTATTTT
CDR3: CSISTGTSRDTQYF

J: TRBJ1-2
size: NA
V: TRBV16
D: NA
DNA: TGTGCCTGCAGCCCGACCGCGGACCCTTACGACGTCGGCTACACCTTC
CDR3: CACSPTADPYDVGYTF

J: TRBJ2-2
size: many
V: TRBV5-1
D: TRBD2
DNA: TGCGCCAGCAGCCCTATTCCTAGCGGGAACACCGGGGAGCTGTTTTTT
CDR3: CASSPIPSGNTGELFF

J: TRBJ2-1
size: many
V: TRBV20-1
D: TRBD2
DNA: TGCAGTGCTAGAGATACAGGACTAGCGGGAGGGCAGGAAGAGCAGTTCTTC
CDR3: CSARDTGLAGGQEEQFF

J: TRBJ1-4
size: NA
V: TRBV6-1
D: NA
DNA: TGTGCCAGCAGTGAATTGCGAGGAGATAATGAAAAACTGTTTTTT
CDR3: CASSELRGDNEKLFF

J: TRBJ2-1
size: few
V: TRBV27
D: NA
DNA: TGTGCCAGCAGTTCGCGCCAAGCGGGCTCCTACAATGAGCAGTTCTTC
CDR3: CASSSRQAGSYNEQFF

J: TRBJ2-5
size: many
V: TRBV7-8
D: TRBD2
DNA: TGTGCCAGCAGCTCCCCCCGCGGGAGCAGGGAAGAGACCCAGTACTTC
CDR3: CASSSPRGSREETQYF

J: TRBJ1-1
size: many
V: TRBV29-1
D: NA
DNA: TGCAGCGTTGAAGTTAGCCGGTTGAACACTGAAGCTTTCTTT
CDR3: CSVEVSRLNTEAFF

J: TRBJ2-1
size: NA
V: TRBV7-2
D: NA
DNA: TGTGCCAGCAGCTACTACGAAGACAATGAGCAGTTCTTC
CDR3: CASSYYEDNEQFF

J: TRBJ2-5
size: many
V: TRBV19
D: NA
DNA: TGTGCCAGTAGTATCTCTAGGCATGGAGAGACCCAGTACTTC
CDR3: CASSISRHGETQYF

J: TRBJ2-7
size: few
V: TRBV30
D: TRBD2
DNA: TGTGCCTGGGACCTAGCGGGAGGATCTTACGAGCAGTACTTC
CDR3: CAWDLAGGSYEQYF

J: TRBJ1-1
size: many
V: TRBV20-1
D: TRBD1
DNA: TGCAGTGCTAGAGACGCCGGGACAGGGATGAACACTGAAGCTTTCTTT
CDR3: CSARDAGTGMNTEAFF

J: TRBJ2-1
size: many
V: TRBV6-1
D: NA
DNA: TGTGCCAGCAGTCCGATCGACACCAACAATGAGCAGTTCTTC
CDR3: CASSPIDTNNEQFF

J: TRBJ2-2
size: few
V: TRBV13
D: NA
DNA: TGTGCCAGCAGCTCGGGACGGCGGAACACCGGGGAGCTGTTTTTT
CDR3: CASSSGRRNTGELFF

J: TRBJ2-2
size: many
V: TRBV12-3/TRBV12-4
D: TRBD2
DNA: TGTGCCAGCAGCCGCGGTAGCGGGAGGCGTGCCGGGGAGCTGTTTTTT
CDR3: CASSRGSGRRAGELFF

J: TRBJ2-2
size: NA
V: TRBV30
D: NA
DNA: TGTGCCGAGGGGGTCGCCGGGGAGCTGTTTTTT
CDR3: CAEGVAGELFF

J: TRBJ1-2
size: NA
V: TRBV29-1
D: TRBD1
DNA: TGCAGCGTTGTAGAGACAGGGATTTCCTGGCTTGATGGCTACACCTTC
CDR3: CSVVETGISWLDGYTF

J: TRBJ2-1
size: many
V: TRBV18
D: NA
DNA: TGTGCCAGCTCACCACCCGAGACCTACAATGAGCAGTTCTTC
CDR3: CASSPPETYNEQFF

J: TRBJ1-1
size: many
V: TRBV10-3
D: NA
DNA: TGTGCCATCAGTGAGGGGGTGGGCATGAACACTGAAGCTTTCTTT
CDR3: CAISEGVGMNTEAFF

J: TRBJ2-2
size: few
V: TRBV29-1
D: TRBD1
DNA: TGCAGCGTCGAGGGGGCAGGGTGGGCATCCGGGGAGCTGTTTTTT
CDR3: CSVEGAGWASGELFF

J: TRBJ1-2
size: many
V: TRBV7-8
D: TRBD1
DNA: TGTGCCAGCAGCCGGGGACAGAACTATGGCTACACCTTC
CDR3: CASSRGQNYGYTF

J: TRBJ2-5
size: NA
V: TRBV19
D: TRBD1
DNA: TGTGCCAGTAGTTCCTCCCGGGACAGTGGGACCCAGTACTTC
CDR3: CASSSSRDSGTQYF

J: TRBJ1-1
size: many
V: TRBV3-1
D: TRBD1
DNA: TGTGCCAGCAGATCCGGGACAGGGGGCTGGGACACTGAAGCTTTCTTT
CDR3: CASRSGTGGWDTEAFF

J: TRBJ2-2
size: few
V: TRBV12-3/TRBV12-4
D: NA
DNA: TGTGCCAGCAAGCCCCTTAGCACCGGGGAGCTGTTTTTT
CDR3: CASKPLSTGELFF

J: TRBJ2-2
size: NA
V: TRBV7-6
D: NA
DNA: TGTGCCAGCAGCTTAGCGAGGACTCAGAACACCGGGGAGCTGTTTTTT
CDR3: CASSLARTQNTGELFF

J: TRBJ2-7
size: NA
V: TRBV7-3
D: TRBD2
DNA: TGTGCCAGCAGCCTTCGGCCCGGGGGGGACTACGAGCAGTACTTC
CDR3: CASSLRPGGDYEQYF

J: TRBJ2-1
size: NA
V: TRBV12-3/TRBV12-4
D: NA
DNA: TGTGCCAGCAGTAGAGTATCCGGGATGGTCAACAATGAGCAGTTCTTC
CDR3: CASSRVSGMVNNEQFF

J: TRBJ1-2
size: many
V: TRBV6-1
D: NA
DNA: TGTGCCAGCAGGGGACACGGCACCTCAGTCTATGGCTACACCTTC
CDR3: CASRGHGTSVYGYTF

J: TRBJ1-1
size: few
V: TRBV20-1
D: TRBD1
DNA: TGCAGTGCTTTTCGGGACAGAATGAACACTGAAGCTTTCTTT
CDR3: CSAFRDRMNTEAFF

J: TRBJ1-2
size: many
V: TRBV30
D: TRBD1
DNA: TGTTCTTGGGACAGACTCTATGGCTACACCTTC
CDR3: CSWDRLYGYTF

J: TRBJ2-3
size: many
V: TRBV3-1
D: TRBD2
DNA: TGTGCCAGCAGCCAATTTGCGGGAGACCCCACAGATACGCAGTATTTT
CDR3: CASSQFAGDPTDTQYF

J: TRBJ1-6
size: few
V: TRBV27
D: NA
DNA: TGTGCCTGCAGTTTATCAAAGACTGGCCATTCACCCCTCCACTTT
CDR3: CACSLSKTGHSPLHF

J: TRBJ1-2
size: many
V: TRBV29-1
D: TRBD1
DNA: TGCAGCGTCAAGGACAGGGGATTTGAGGGCTACACCTTC
CDR3: CSVKDRGFEGYTF

J: TRBJ2-4
size: many
V: TRBV27
D: NA
DNA: TGTGCCAGCAGCCCGACACAGGAGGACATTCAGTACTTC
CDR3: CASSPTQEDIQYF

J: TRBJ2-1
size: many
V: TRBV20-1
D: NA
DNA: TGCAGTTGTCCACTCGGGGAAAGGGCCTACAATGAGCAGTTCTTC
CDR3: CSCPLGERAYNEQFF

J: TRBJ2-1
size: many
V: TRBV12-3/TRBV12-4
D: NA
DNA: TGTGCCAGCAGCACAACAGTCCTGAGCTCCTACAATGAGCAGTTCTTC
CDR3: CASSTTVLSSYNEQFF